The 2 T cell receptor beta chains below come from one sample, sequenced in a study of cytomegalovirus exposure and HLA in healthy donors. Researchers ran the PCR with 60 Vbeta and 13 Jbeta primers. Measured with immunoSEQ multiplex PCR; TCRdb has only the in-frame clones, and not every one. This table has roughly 190,000 clones, roughly 80% appearing once. The sequencing input was PBMCs. The receptors were sampled from a man in his forties or fifties in good health and CMV-seropositive.

This chain connects TRBV6-5 to TRBJ2-7, with D tentatively TRBD2 (6 bases). Looked up from germline, CDR1 is MNHEY and CDR2 is SVGAGI. CDR3 length equals 14 residues. V dropped 2 bases and J dropped 5 bases, with 13 bases sitting between them. Here the CDR3 DNA reads TGTGCCAGCAGTTACGGAGCGGGTATTGACGAGCAGTACTTC. Amino acids: CASSYGAGIDEQYF.

The V gene is TRBV15, the J gene TRBJ2-7; TRBD2 might be the D (6 bases). V was clipped by 0 bases and J by 3 bases, with 9 bases between them. The length of the CDR3 is 14 residues. Germline assignment: CDR1 LNHNV and CDR2 YYDKDF (reference sequence). The CDR3 is CATSREGLDYEQYF. The CDR3 DNA follows: TGTGCCACCAGCAGAGAGGGACTTGACTACGAGCAGTACTTC.